The entry below describes one TCR beta chain. Its target is unknown. This sample is part of a study of breast tumors, draining lymph nodes, adjacent tissues. Points from the study as a whole: Tumor and nontumor repertoires were significantly more similar in luminal-like than in basal-like breast cancer. Compared with lymph nodes, tumors were less diverse; compared with nontumor tissue, more. Findings are consistent with lymph node origin and intratumoral expansion of most tumor T cells. The lymph node origin of tumor T cells was framed as consistent with a hypothesis, not demonstrated.

This CDR3 contains 15 residues. Germline V CDR1 and CDR2: SGHAT, FQNNGV. V was cut by 5 bases and J by 10 bases, with 21 bases left in between. TCRdb re-called the multiplex PCR reads with MiXCR, one entry per CDR3 protein. The profile shows 70,000 or so distinct CDR3 sequences, approximately 40% of them singletons. The clonotype was recovered from a female donor with breast cancer. Some clones in this sample may be carry-over from other donors' samples. This sequence joins TRBV11-2 and TRBJ1-3; a weak D match, TRBD1 (5 bases). Sequencing was done on a sample of breast tumor tissue. For the CDR3, the DNA is TGTGCCAGCAGCACGACTAGCGGGGCGGGAGAGACCATATATTTT. Translation: CASSTTSGAGETIYF.